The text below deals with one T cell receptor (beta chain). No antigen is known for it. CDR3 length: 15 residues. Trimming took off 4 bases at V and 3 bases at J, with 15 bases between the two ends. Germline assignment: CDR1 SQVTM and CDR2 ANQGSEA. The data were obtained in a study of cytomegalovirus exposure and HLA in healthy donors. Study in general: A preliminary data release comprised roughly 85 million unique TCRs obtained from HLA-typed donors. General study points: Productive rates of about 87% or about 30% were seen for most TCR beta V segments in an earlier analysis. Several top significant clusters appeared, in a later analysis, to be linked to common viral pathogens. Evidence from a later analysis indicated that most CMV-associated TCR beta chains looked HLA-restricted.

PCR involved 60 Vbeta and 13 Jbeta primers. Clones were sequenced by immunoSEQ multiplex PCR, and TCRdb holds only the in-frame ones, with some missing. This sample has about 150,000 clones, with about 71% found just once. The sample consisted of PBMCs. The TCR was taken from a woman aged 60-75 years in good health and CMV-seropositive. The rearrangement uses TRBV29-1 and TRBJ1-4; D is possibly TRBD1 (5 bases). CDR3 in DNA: TGCAGCGTTGCTATAACGGGGGGTCCTAATGAAAAACTGTTTTTT. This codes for CSVAITGGPNEKLFF. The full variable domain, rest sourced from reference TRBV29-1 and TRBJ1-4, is SAVISQKPSRDICQRGTSLTIQCQVDSQVTMMFWYRQQPGQSLTLIATANQGSEATYESGFVIDKFPISRPNLTFSTLTVSNMSPEDSSIYLCSVAITGGPNEKLFFGSGTQLSVL.